This T cell receptor (beta chain) was found in a study of OX40 agonist ivuxolimab in advanced cancers. Whole-study context: A male proportion of 82.7% was recorded, with mean age approximately 64 years and range about 20 to 79.

Germline V gives CDR1 MDHEN, CDR2 SYDVKM. V lost 1 base and J 5 bases, leaving 9 bases between the germline ends. CDR3 length: 13 residues. Details on this clone: Its antigen is unknown.

TCRdb keeps only in-frame clones here, not all; method: immunoSEQ multiplex PCR. The sample has fewer than 60,000 clones; nearly 80% are singletons. Whole-study results and caveats: Clonal expansion was seen in CD4+ and CD8+ blood T cells by week 6 at 0.1 to 3.0 mg/kg. On average, CD8+ T cells showed a greater number of expanded clones than CD4+.

The specimen comprised CD4+ or CD8+ T cells sorted from blood, sampled in a trial of the OX40 agonist ivuxolimab. This chain links TRBV28 with TRBJ2-7; the D gene is possibly TRBD1 (6 bases). The sequence derives from an adult with an advanced solid tumor such as melanoma, head and neck, liver or kidney cancer. The CDR3 DNA sequence: TGTGCCAGCAGTTTATTTTCAGGGGACGAGCAGTACTTC. It encodes CASSLFSGDEQYF. Supplemented by reference TRBV28 and TRBJ2-7, the full variable domain reads DVKVTQSSRYLVKRTGEKVFLECVQDMDHENMFWYRQDPGLGLRLIYFSYDVKMKEKGDIPEGYSVSREKKERFSLILESASTNQTSMYLCASSLFSGDEQYFGPGTRLTVT.